Listed below are T cell receptor beta chains from one sample, sequenced in a study of blood T cell repertoires in COVID-19. TCRdb's copy holds only in-frame clones and misses some; the assay was immunoSEQ multiplex PCR. The sample has 85,000 to 110,000 clones; around 92% are singletons. Source material: peripheral blood. These receptors all stem from an older woman with acute or convalescent COVID-19. Both conserved end residues are part of each CDR3. D genes are given only for firm matches. Expanded clones are given a class, and other clones once, few, many or no size at all.

d_call,clone_size,j_call,v_call,cdr3_nt,cdr3_aa
-,-,TRBJ1-3,TRBV7-2,TGTGCCAGCAGCTTAGAGGGGTCATACCGAGGAAACACCATATATTTT,CASSLEGSYRGNTIYF
-,few,TRBJ2-2,TRBV5-1,TGCGCCAGCAGAACAGCGACGGGGACCGGGGAGCTGTTTTTT,CASRTATGTGELFF
TRBD2,-,TRBJ2-2,TRBV5-1,TGCGCCAGCAGCGGTTTAGCGGGAGGGGACACCGGGGAGCTGTTTTTT,CASSGLAGGDTGELFF
-,-,TRBJ1-1,TRBV7-8,TGTGCCAGCAGCCCCAGGGTGACTGAAGCTTTCTTT,CASSPRVTEAFF
TRBD1,-,TRBJ1-1,TRBV5-5,TGTGCCAGCAGCTTTATGACAGGGGGCTCGAGCACTGAAGCTTTCTTT,CASSFMTGGSSTEAFF
TRBD1,-,TRBJ1-2,TRBV10-3,TGTGCCATCAGGGAGGAATTCGCAGGGGGCTTAGACTATGGCTACACCTTC,CAIREEFAGGLDYGYTF
-,-,TRBJ1-5,TRBV6-1,TGTGCCAGCACTGAGGGTCCCGGGACACAGATTCAGCCCCAGCATTTT,CASTEGPGTQIQPQHF
-,-,TRBJ1-1,TRBV7-8,TGTGCCAGCAGCCAGCACAGCTCCCAGGCCACTGAAGCTTTCTTT,CASSQHSSQATEAFF
-,-,TRBJ1-1,TRBV7-9,TGTGCCAGCAGCCCCCGGGACACTGAAGCTTTCTTT,CASSPRDTEAFF
-,-,TRBJ2-7,TRBV27,TGTGCCAGCAGTTTATTAACAAAAGCTCAGGACGAGCAGTACTTC,CASSLLTKAQDEQYF
-,-,TRBJ2-7,TRBV19,TGTGCCAGTAGTATGTACAACAACCGCTACGAGCAGTACTTC,CASSMYNNRYEQYF
TRBD1,-,TRBJ2-7,TRBV28,TGTGCCAGCAGTGCCGCAGGGGGCCCCTCCTACGAGCAGTACTTC,CASSAAGGPSYEQYF
TRBD1,-,TRBJ2-7,TRBV28,TGTGCCAGCAGTTTAGGACAGGTTCCCTACGAGCAGTACTTC,CASSLGQVPYEQYF
-,-,TRBJ2-1,TRBV10-2,TGCGCCAGCAGTGAGTCACGCACTCGGGTTTTGTACAATGAGCAGTTCTTC,CASSESRTRVLYNEQFF
TRBD1,once,TRBJ1-1,TRBV5-6,TGTGCCAGCAGCCCGGGACAGGGGTTCCCTGAAGCTTTCTTT,CASSPGQGFPEAFF
-,few,TRBJ1-4,TRBV2,TGTGCCAGCAATCCCGCTAATGAAAAACTGTTTTTT,CASNPANEKLFF
-,-,TRBJ2-3,TRBV15,TGTGCCACCAGCTCCGGACAGCTGCTCACAGATACGCAGTATTTT,CATSSGQLLTDTQYF
TRBD1,-,TRBJ2-5,TRBV7-6,TGTGCCAGCAGCTTCATGGGACAGGGACAAGAGACCCAGTACTTC,CASSFMGQGQETQYF
-,-,TRBJ1-2,TRBV14,TGTGCCAGCAGCCAACTTGTCCGAGACTATGGCTACACCTTC,CASSQLVRDYGYTF
TRBD2,-,TRBJ2-3,TRBV19,TGTGCCAGTAGTATATACCCTAGCGGGACTAATCCCACAGATACGCAGTATTTT,CASSIYPSGTNPTDTQYF
TRBD1,-,TRBJ1-4,TRBV9,TGTGCCAGCAGCGCCGTGGGGACAGGGCGGACTAATGAAAAACTGTTTTTT,CASSAVGTGRTNEKLFF
TRBD2,-,TRBJ2-2,TRBV3-1/TRBV3-2,TGTGCCAGCAGCCATTTTACCCGGGGAGGGCACACCGGGGAGCTGTTTTTT,CASSHFTRGGHTGELFF
TRBD1,-,TRBJ1-2,TRBV3-1/TRBV3-2,TGTGCCAGCTCCGGACAGGTAAACTATGGCTACACCTTC,CASSGQVNYGYTF
-,-,TRBJ2-7,TRBV5-1,TGCGCCAGCAGCTACGACACCTCCTACGAGCAGTACTTC,CASSYDTSYEQYF
TRBD1,-,TRBJ2-3,TRBV6-4,TGTGCCAGCAGTCCACAGGGGTCTAGCACAGATACGCAGTATTTT,CASSPQGSSTDTQYF
-,-,TRBJ2-7,TRBV5-5,TGTGCCAGCAGCTTGGCGGGGGATCAGACTTACGAGCAGTACTTC,CASSLAGDQTYEQYF
-,-,TRBJ2-7,TRBV15,TGTGCCACCAGCAGAGGGGGCGGAGCCACTTCCTACGAGCAGTACTTC,CATSRGGGATSYEQYF
TRBD2,-,TRBJ2-2,TRBV6-6,TGTGCCAGCGCAGCGGGAACGAACACCGGGGAGCTGTTTTTT,CASAAGTNTGELFF
-,-,TRBJ2-7,TRBV27,TGTGCCAGCACTCCCATAGGCGGTAAATACGAGCAGTACTTC,CASTPIGGKYEQYF
TRBD1,-,TRBJ2-3,TRBV11-2,TGTGCCAGCAGCTTAGCTACAGGGGGGCTTTCCACAGATACGCAGTATTTT,CASSLATGGLSTDTQYF
TRBD1,few,TRBJ1-6,TRBV27,TGTGCCAGCAGCTATGAACAGGGGGCTCATTCACCCCTCCACTTT,CASSYEQGAHSPLHF
TRBD1,-,TRBJ1-2,TRBV6-5,TGTGCCAGCAGTTCCAGGACAGGGGGAGGCTACACCTTC,CASSSRTGGGYTF
-,-,TRBJ2-3,TRBV5-1,TGCGCCAGCAGCTCGGACTGGGGCACAGATACGCAGTATTTT,CASSSDWGTDTQYF
-,once,TRBJ1-1,TRBV27,TGTGCCAGCAGTTTTTCAGGGTACACTGAAGCTTTCTTT,CASSFSGYTEAFF
-,-,TRBJ2-5,TRBV7-9,TGTGCCAGCAGCTATACAGGAAATCCAGGGGAGACCCAGTACTTC,CASSYTGNPGETQYF
TRBD2,-,TRBJ2-1,TRBV6-5,TGTGCCAGCAGTTACAGGACTAGCGGGCGTTACAATGAGCAGTTCTTC,CASSYRTSGRYNEQFF
TRBD2,-,TRBJ2-1,TRBV7-9,TGTGCCAGCAGCTTAGGCCTAGCGGGAGGGCCGGGGCGCAATGAGCAGTTCTTC,CASSLGLAGGPGRNEQFF
-,-,TRBJ2-7,TRBV4-2,TGTGCCAGCAGCCAAGTTACCAGACAAGTAATCTCCGAGCAGTACTTC,CASSQVTRQVISEQYF
TRBD1,-,TRBJ2-5,TRBV3-1/TRBV3-2,TGTGCCAGCAGCCAATCGACAGGGTTGAGAGAGACCCAGTACTTC,CASSQSTGLRETQYF
-,-,TRBJ1-5,TRBV19,TGTGCCAGTACCCTACACGCGGTGGGCAATCAGCCCCAGCATTTT,CASTLHAVGNQPQHF
-,-,TRBJ1-1,TRBV30,TGTGCCTGGAATTGGGGGGGCGGGATGAACACTGAAGCTTTCTTT,CAWNWGGGMNTEAFF
-,-,TRBJ2-7,TRBV2,TGTGCCAGCAGTGGGTTTGAGGCGCAGTACTTC,CASSGFEAQYF
TRBD2,-,TRBJ2-2,TRBV6-1,TGTGCCAGCAGTGAAAGGGGGACTAGCGGGAGTCGGAACACCGGGGAGCTGTTTTTT,CASSERGTSGSRNTGELFF
TRBD1,-,TRBJ1-5,TRBV28,TGTGCCAGCAGTTTGCAGACAGGGGGGGGGAGCAATCAGCCCCAGCATTTT,CASSLQTGGGSNQPQHF
-,-,TRBJ1-2,TRBV20-1,TGCAGTCCGGGACAAACGGGCTACACCTTC,CSPGQTGYTF
TRBD1,-,TRBJ1-5,TRBV28,TGTGCCAGCAGTTTGACAGGGGGAGGCAATCAGCCCCAGCATTTT,CASSLTGGGNQPQHF